A selection of T cell receptor beta chains follows, all from one sample in a study of tumor-infiltrating lymphocytes in glioblastoma multiforme. TCRdb fed the multiplex PCR reads into MiXCR, producing one record per CDR3 protein. The sample yields around 10,000 distinct CDR3 sequences, 66% seen once. Sequencing was done on a sample of brain tumor tissue. The receptors stem from a male donor with glioblastoma. The conserved cysteine and the conserved F or W are not part of the CDR3 here.

V: TRBV20-1; J: TRBJ2-5; CDR3: SVSFGGSIYGTQY
V: TRBV28; J: TRBJ2-2; CDR3: ASPGGPGKGGELL
V: TRBV4-1; J: TRBJ2-1; CDR3: ASSQEEKPFSELF
V: TRBV4-1; J: TRBJ2-5; CDR3: ASSQDSREIQY
V: TRBV20-1; J: TRBJ2-7; CDR3: SASPLGGGDYYEQY
V: TRBV29-1; J: TRBJ2-3; CDR3: SVEDIRFTDTQY
V: TRBV11-2; J: TRBJ1-1; CDR3: ASSLAIWAGTEAF
V: TRBV12-5; J: TRBJ2-5; CDR3: ASGLMGRRQQETQY
V: TRBV29-1; J: TRBJ2-5; CDR3: SVGEHSRHQETQY
V: TRBV4-1; J: TRBJ1-1; CDR3: ASSQEIATEAF
V: TRBV5-1; J: TRBJ1-1; CDR3: ANSLGAYSGGDTEAF
V: TRBV5-6; J: TRBJ1-1; CDR3: ASSYGTGLGTEAF
V: TRBV12-3/TRBV12-4; J: TRBJ1-3; CDR3: AGSLRGIGNTMY
V: TRBV11-2; J: TRBJ2-7; CDR3: ASSPGDYEQY
V: TRBV11-2; J: TRBJ2-7; CDR3: ACSPGRAAEQY
V: TRBV20-1; J: TRBJ2-7; CDR3: STKRTGSSYEQY
V: TRBV4-1; J: TRBJ1-3; CDR3: ASIQVLGSGNTIY
V: TRBV7-9; J: TRBJ2-3; CDR3: ASSSTGRTDTQY
V: TRBV20-1; J: TRBJ2-4; CDR3: GARDPDRGVRKAKNIQY
V: TRBV28; J: TRBJ2-6; CDR3: ASTKGRFSGANVLT
V: TRBV11-2; J: TRBJ1-3; CDR3: ASSFLRQGNTTY
V: TRBV6-5; J: TRBJ2-3; CDR3: ANSRQGDMQY
V: TRBV19; J: TRBJ2-4; CDR3: ASSGQGTNIQY
V: TRBV6-5; J: TRBJ1-2; CDR3: ASSSLSQGRHGYT
V: TRBV12-2; J: TRBJ2-1; CDR3: ASPEDRAMGNELF
V: TRBV7-2; J: TRBJ1-4; CDR3: ASSPGGTVGKLF
V: TRBV28; J: TRBJ2-7; CDR3: AIRRAPYEQY
V: TRBV11-1; J: TRBJ2-7; CDR3: ASRRTGDDEQY
V: TRBV10-1; J: TRBJ2-7; CDR3: ASSGSIGVDEQY
V: TRBV10-3; J: TRBJ2-7; CDR3: AITRGAGSYEQY
V: TRBV20-1; J: TRBJ2-7; CDR3: GAFPSGKLAYEQY
V: TRBV10-3; J: TRBJ2-1; CDR3: VISPGRDINEQS
V: TRBV11-2; J: TRBJ1-1; CDR3: ASSPNKGTEAF
V: TRBV6-5; J: TRBJ1-1; CDR3: ASSYARQGFEAF
V: TRBV20-1; J: TRBJ2-3; CDR3: GASVSGSGDTQY
V: TRBV11-2; J: TRBJ2-3; CDR3: ASSTLAGEDTQY
V: TRBV6-5; J: TRBJ2-1; CDR3: TSSYSYRGSSYNEQL
V: TRBV20-1; J: TRBJ1-2; CDR3: SAERPSSYGYT
V: TRBV20-1; J: TRBJ2-1; CDR3: SATEAGHLNEQF
V: TRBV2; J: TRBJ1-5; CDR3: ASRAENQPQH
V: TRBV11-2; J: TRBJ2-5; CDR3: ASSLGTAAKQETQY
V: TRBV5-1; J: TRBJ2-5; CDR3: ASKRSGFGETQY
V: TRBV29-1; J: TRBJ2-3; CDR3: SVTTRTSGRDTQY
V: TRBV6-5; J: TRBJ2-7; CDR3: VCSYSLHQQHEQY
V: TRBV12-3/TRBV12-4; J: TRBJ2-5; CDR3: ASSNEGQETQY
V: TRBV6-1; J: TRBJ2-7; CDR3: ARSEAVFSYQQY
V: TRBV10-2; J: TRBJ2-7; CDR3: ASGVLAAAYEQY
V: TRBV10-2; J: TRBJ1-5; CDR3: GSRPLAAGDQPQH
V: TRBV7-9; J: TRBJ2-7; CDR3: ASSLAAGAGEEQY
V: TRBV2; J: TRBJ2-2; CDR3: ASSDGSVGELF
V: TRBV9; J: TRBJ2-2; CDR3: ASSVVRNRDTGELF
V: TRBV6-5; J: TRBJ2-1; CDR3: ASSLITGGFNEQF
V: TRBV29-1; J: TRBJ2-1; CDR3: SVEGTDYNVQF
V: TRBV20-1; J: TRBJ2-7; CDR3: SATGHSTSYEQY
V: TRBV29-1; J: TRBJ1-3; CDR3: SVGTNSGNTIY
V: TRBV6-1; J: TRBJ1-1; CDR3: ASIPGRIGTEAF
V: TRBV20-1; J: TRBJ2-1; CDR3: SARDSVSYNEQF
V: TRBV20-1; J: TRBJ2-7; CDR3: NALGRRGGLAGYKQY
V: TRBV11-2; J: TRBJ2-1; CDR3: ASSLDWGDEQF
V: TRBV10-3; J: TRBJ2-5; CDR3: AISESWGQETQY